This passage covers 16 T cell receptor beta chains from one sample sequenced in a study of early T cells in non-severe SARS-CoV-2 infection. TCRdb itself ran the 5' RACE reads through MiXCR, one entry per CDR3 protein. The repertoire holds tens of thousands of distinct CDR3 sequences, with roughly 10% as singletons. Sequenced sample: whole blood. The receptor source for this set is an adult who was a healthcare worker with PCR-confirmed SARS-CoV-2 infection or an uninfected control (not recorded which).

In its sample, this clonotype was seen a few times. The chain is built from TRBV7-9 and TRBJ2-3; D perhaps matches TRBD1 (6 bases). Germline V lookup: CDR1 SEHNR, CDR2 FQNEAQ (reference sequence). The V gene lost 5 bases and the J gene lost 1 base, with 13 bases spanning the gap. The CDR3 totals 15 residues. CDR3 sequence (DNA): TGTGCCAGCAGCCCACAGGGACAAGGCACAGATACGCAGTATTTT. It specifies CASSPQGQGTDTQYF.

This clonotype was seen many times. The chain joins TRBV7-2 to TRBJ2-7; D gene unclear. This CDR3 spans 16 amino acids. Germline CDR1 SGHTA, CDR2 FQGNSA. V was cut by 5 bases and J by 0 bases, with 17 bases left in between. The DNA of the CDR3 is TGTGCCAGCAGCAATCCATTAGAATCTCCCTCCTACGAGCAGTACTTC. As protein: CASSNPLESPSYEQYF.

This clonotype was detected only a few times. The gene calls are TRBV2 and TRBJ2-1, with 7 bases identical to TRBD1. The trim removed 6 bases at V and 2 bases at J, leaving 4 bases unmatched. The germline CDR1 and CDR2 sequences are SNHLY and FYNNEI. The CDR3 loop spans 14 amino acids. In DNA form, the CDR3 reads TGTGCCAGCAGGTCAGACAGGGCCTACAATGAGCAGTTCTTC. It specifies CASRSDRAYNEQFF.

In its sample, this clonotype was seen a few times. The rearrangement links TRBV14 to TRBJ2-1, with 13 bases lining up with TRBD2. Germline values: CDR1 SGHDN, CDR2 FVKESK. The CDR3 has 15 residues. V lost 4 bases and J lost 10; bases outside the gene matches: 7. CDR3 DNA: TGTGCCAGCAGCCTAGGACTAGCGGGAGTCTGGGAGCAGTTCTTC. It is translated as CASSLGLAGVWEQFF.

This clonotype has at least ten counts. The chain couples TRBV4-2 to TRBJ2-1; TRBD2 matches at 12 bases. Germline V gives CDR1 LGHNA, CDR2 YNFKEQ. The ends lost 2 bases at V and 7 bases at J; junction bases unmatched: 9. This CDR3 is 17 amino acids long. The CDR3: CASSQPTGTSGRNEQFF. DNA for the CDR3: TGTGCCAGCAGCCAACCCACCGGGACTAGCGGGCGGAATGAGCAGTTCTTC.

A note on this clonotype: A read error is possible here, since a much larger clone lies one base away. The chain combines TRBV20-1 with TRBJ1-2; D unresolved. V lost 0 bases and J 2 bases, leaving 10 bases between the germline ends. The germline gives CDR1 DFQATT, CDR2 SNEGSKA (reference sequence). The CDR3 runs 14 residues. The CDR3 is CSARDGFGNYGYTF. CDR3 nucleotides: TGCAGTGCTAGAGATGGTTTTGGAAACTATGGCTACACCTTC.

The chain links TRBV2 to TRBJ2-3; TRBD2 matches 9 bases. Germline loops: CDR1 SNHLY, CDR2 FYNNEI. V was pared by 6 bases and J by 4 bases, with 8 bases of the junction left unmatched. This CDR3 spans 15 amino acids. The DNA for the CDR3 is TGTGCCAGCAGCGCACTGAGACTAGCGGCAGATACGCAGTATTTT. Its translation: CASSALRLAADTQYF.

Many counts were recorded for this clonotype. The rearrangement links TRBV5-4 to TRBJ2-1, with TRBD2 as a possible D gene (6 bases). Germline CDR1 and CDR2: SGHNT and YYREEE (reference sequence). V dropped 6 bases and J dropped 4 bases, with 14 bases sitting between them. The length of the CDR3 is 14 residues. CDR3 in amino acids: CASTRGSGYNEQFF. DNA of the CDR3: TGTGCCAGCACCCGAGGTAGCGGTTACAATGAGCAGTTCTTC.

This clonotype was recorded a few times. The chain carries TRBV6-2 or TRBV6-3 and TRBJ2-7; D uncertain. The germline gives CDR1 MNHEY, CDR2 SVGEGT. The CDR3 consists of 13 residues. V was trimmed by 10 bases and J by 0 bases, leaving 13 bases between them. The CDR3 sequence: CAIKPDNSYEQYF. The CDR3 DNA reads TGTGCCATCAAGCCCGACAACTCCTACGAGCAGTACTTC.

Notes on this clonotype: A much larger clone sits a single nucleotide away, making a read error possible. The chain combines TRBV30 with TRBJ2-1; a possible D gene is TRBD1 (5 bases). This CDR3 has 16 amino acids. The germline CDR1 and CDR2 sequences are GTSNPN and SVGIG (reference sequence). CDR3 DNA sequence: TGTGCCTGGAGTCGCCCCCAGGGCGTTTCCTACATTGAGCAGTTCTTC. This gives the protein CAWSRPQGVSYIEQFF.

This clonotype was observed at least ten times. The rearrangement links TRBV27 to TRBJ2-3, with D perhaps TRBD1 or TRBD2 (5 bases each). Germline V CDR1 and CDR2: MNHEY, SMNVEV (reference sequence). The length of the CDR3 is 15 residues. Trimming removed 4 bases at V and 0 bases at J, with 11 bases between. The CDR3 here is CASSSGAASTDTQYF. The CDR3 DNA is TGTGCCAGCAGTTCCGGGGCGGCTAGCACAGATACGCAGTATTTT.

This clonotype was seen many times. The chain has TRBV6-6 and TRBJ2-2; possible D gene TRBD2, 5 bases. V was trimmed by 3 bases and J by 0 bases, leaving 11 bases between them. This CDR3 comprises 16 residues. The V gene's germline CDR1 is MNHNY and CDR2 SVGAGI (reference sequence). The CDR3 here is CASSYWTSANTGELFF. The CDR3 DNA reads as TGTGCCAGCAGTTATTGGACTTCCGCGAACACCGGGGAGCTGTTTTTT.

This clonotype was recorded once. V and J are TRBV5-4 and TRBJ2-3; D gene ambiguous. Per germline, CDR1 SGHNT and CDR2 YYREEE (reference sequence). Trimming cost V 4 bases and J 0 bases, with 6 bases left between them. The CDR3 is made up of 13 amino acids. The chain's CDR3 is CASSHRSTDTQYF. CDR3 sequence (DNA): TGTGCCAGCAGCCATCGGAGCACAGATACGCAGTATTTT.

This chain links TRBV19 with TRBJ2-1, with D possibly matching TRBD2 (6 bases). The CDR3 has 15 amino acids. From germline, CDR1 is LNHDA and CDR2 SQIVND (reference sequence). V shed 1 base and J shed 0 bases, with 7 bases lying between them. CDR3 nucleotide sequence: TGTGCCAGTAGTATAGCGGACTACTCCTACAATGAGCAGTTCTTC. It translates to CASSIADYSYNEQFF.

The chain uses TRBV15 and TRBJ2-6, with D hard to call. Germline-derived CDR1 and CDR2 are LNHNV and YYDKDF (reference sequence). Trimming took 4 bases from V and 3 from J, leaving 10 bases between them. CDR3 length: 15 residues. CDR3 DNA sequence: TGTGCCACCAGCATCCCCTTTTTTGGGGCCAACGTCCTGACTTTC. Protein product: CATSIPFFGANVLTF.

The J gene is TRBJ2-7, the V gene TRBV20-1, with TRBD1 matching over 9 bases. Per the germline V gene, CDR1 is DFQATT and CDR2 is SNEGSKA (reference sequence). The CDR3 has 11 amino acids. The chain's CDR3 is CSSGTGNEQYF. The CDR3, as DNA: TGCAGCTCCGGGACAGGGAACGAGCAGTACTTC.